The sequence of this T cell receptor beta chain was determined in a study of T cells in Graves' hyperthyroidism and ophthalmopathy. The overall study: Peripheral blood was obtained at initial diagnosis, preceding any treatment.

Exclusion followed for patients with uncontrolled infection, other autoimmune disease, pregnancy or lactation. This clonotype was detected ten times or more. Its antigen is undetermined. The study, taken as a whole, reports: The model forecast ophthalmopathy, anticipating it by a median approximately 6.2 months before onset. Within blood appeared most thyroid clonotypes that had expanded above 0.001.

RNA transcripts were the template for amplifying TCR beta CDR3 regions. The TCR CDR3 was amplified in a first-round RT-PCR using the HTBI primer set. MiXCR, applied by TCRdb to the multiplex PCR reads, yields one record per CDR3 protein. Among 300,000 to 400,000 distinct CDR3 sequences listed, about 15% were seen once. This CDR3 is built from 16 residues. From germline, CDR1 is SGHNT and CDR2 YENEEA. V was trimmed by 0 bases and J by 3 bases, leaving 12 bases between them. This sequence originates from an older woman with Graves' hyperthyroidism. Sequences were obtained from blood. The V call is TRBV11-3, the J call TRBJ2-1; D is possibly TRBD2 (6 bases). The CDR3: CASSLDRGGVYNEQFF. The CDR3 DNA follows: TGTGCCAGCAGCTTAGATAGAGGCGGGGTCTACAATGAGCAGTTCTTC.